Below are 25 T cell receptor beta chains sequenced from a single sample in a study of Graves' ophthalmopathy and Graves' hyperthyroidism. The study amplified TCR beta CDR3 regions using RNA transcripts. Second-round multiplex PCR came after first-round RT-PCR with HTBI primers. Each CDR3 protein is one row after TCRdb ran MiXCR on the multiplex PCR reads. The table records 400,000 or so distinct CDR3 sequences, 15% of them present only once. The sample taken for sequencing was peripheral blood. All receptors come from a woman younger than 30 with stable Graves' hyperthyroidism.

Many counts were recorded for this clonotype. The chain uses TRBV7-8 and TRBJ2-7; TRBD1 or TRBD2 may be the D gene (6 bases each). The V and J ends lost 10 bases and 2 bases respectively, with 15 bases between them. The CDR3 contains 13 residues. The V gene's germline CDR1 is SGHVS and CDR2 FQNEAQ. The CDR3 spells CATSGAAAYEQYF. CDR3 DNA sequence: TGTGCCACGTCGGGGGCCGCGGCCTACGAGCAGTACTTC.

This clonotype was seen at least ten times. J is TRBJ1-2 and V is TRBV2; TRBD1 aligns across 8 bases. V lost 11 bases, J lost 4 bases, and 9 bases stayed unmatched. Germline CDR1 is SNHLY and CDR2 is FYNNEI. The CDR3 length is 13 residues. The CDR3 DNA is TGTGCCCAGTTCAGGGGGCTAATCTATGGCTACACCTTC. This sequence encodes CAQFRGLIYGYTF.

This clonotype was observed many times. The CDR3 DNA is TGCGCCAGCATGGACAGTCCGCCAATCCGGGATGGCTACACCTTC. Residues: CASMDSPPIRDGYTF. The rearrangement joins TRBV5-1 to TRBJ1-2; D possibly corresponds to TRBD1 (6 bases). Germline values: CDR1 SGHRS, CDR2 YFSETQ. The CDR3 is 15 residues long. Between the trimmed V and J ends, which lost 6 bases and 6 bases, there was a span of 21 bases.

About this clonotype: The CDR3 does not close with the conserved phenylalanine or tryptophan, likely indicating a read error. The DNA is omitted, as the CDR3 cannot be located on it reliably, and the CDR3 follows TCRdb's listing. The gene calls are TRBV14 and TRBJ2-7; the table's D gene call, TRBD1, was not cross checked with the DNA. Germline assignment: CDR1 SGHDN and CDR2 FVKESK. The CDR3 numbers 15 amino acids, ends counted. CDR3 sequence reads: CASSQSRQGIGPGYY.

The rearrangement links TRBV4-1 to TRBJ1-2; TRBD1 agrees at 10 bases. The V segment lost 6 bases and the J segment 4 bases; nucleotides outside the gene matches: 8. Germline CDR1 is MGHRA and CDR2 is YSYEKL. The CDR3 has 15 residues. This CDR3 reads CASRTGTGAFYGYTF. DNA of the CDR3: TGCGCCAGCAGAACCGGGACAGGGGCCTTCTATGGCTACACCTTC.

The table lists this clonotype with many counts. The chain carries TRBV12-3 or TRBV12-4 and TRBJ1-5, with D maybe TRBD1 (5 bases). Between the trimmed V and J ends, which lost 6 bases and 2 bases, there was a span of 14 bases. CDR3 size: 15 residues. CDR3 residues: CASRRRGSGNQPQHF. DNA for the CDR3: TGTGCCAGCAGACGAAGGGGAAGTGGCAATCAGCCCCAGCATTTT.

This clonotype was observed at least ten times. The CDR3 sequence: CSARYDREGEETQYF. The CDR3 nucleotides read TGCAGTGCTAGGTACGACAGAGAAGGGGAAGAGACCCAGTACTTC. The chain links TRBV20-1 to TRBJ2-5, with a weak D call TRBD1 (5 bases). V shed 3 bases and J shed 3 bases, with 17 bases lying between them. The CDR3 is 15 residues long. Germline CDR1 reads DFQATT; CDR2 reads SNEGSKA (reference sequence).

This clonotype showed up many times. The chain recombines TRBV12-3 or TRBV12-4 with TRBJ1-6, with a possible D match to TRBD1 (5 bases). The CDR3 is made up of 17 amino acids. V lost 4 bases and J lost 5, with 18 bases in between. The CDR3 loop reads CASSSGYWPRDNSPLHF. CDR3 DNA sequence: TGTGCCAGCAGTTCCGGGTATTGGCCCAGGGATAATTCACCCCTCCACTTT.

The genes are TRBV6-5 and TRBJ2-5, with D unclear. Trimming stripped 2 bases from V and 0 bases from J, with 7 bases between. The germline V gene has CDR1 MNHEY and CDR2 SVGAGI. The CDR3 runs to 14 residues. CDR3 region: CASSYSEYQETQYF. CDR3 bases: TGTGCCAGCAGTTACAGCGAATACCAAGAGACCCAGTACTTC.

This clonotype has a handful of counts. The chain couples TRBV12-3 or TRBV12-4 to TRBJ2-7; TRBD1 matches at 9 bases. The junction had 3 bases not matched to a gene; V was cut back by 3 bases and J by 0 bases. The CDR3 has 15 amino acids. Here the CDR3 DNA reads TGTGCCAGCAGTTTGAAGGGACAGGGCTCCTACGAGCAGTACTTC. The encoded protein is CASSLKGQGSYEQYF.

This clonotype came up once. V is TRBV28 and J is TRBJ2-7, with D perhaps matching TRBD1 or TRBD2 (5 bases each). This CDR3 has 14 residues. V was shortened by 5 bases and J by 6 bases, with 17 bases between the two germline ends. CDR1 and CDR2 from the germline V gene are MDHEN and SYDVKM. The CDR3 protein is CASSLRVSGLEQYF. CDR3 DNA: TGTGCCAGCAGTCTCAGGGTCAGTGGACTCGAGCAGTACTTC.

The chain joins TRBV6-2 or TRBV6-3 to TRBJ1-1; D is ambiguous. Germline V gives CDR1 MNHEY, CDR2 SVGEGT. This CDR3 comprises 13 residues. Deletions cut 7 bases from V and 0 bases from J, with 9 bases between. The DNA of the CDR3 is TGTGCCAGCACACTCAATATGAACACTGAAGCTTTCTTT. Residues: CASTLNMNTEAFF.

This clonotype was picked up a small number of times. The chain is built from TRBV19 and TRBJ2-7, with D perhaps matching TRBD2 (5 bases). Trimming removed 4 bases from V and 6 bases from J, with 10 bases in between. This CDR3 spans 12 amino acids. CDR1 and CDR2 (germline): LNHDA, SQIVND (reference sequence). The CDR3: CASSRFRGEQYF. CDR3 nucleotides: TGTGCCAGTAGTAGATTCCGGGGCGAGCAGTACTTC.

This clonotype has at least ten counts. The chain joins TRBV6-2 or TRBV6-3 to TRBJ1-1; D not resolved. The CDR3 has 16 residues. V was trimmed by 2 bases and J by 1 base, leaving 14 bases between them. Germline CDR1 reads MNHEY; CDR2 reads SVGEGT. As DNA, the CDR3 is TGTGCCAGCAGTTACCCTTCGTATAGGTCGAACACTGAAGCTTTCTTT. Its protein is CASSYPSYRSNTEAFF.

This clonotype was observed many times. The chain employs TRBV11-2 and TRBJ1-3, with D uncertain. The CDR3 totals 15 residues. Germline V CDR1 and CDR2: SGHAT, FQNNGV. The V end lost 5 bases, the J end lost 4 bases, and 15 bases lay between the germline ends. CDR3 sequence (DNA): TGTGCCAGCAGCGCCTTGAAGTTCAGGGGAAACACCATATATTTT. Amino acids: CASSALKFRGNTIYF.

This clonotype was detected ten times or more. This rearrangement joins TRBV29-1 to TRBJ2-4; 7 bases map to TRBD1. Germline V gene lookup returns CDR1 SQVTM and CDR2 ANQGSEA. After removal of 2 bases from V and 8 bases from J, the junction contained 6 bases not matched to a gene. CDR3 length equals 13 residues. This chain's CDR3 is CSVETPGGDIQYF. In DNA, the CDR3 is TGCAGCGTTGAAACCCCAGGGGGTGACATTCAGTACTTC. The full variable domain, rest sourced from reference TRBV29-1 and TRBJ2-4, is SAVISQKPSRDICQRGTSLTIQCQVDSQVTMMFWYRQQPGQSLTLIATANQGSEATYESGFVIDKFPISRPNLTFSTLTVSNMSPEDSSIYLCSVETPGGDIQYFGAGTRLSVL.

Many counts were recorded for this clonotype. CDR3 region: CASSLEGQGTQPQHF. CDR3 nucleotide sequence: TGTGCCAGCAGCTTAGAGGGACAGGGGACTCAGCCCCAGCATTTT. The chain recombines TRBV7-2 with TRBJ1-5; 10 bases map to TRBD1. Germline V gene data show CDR1 as SGHTA and CDR2 as FQGNSA. CDR3 length: 15 residues. The trim removed 1 base at V and 6 bases at J, leaving 3 bases unmatched.

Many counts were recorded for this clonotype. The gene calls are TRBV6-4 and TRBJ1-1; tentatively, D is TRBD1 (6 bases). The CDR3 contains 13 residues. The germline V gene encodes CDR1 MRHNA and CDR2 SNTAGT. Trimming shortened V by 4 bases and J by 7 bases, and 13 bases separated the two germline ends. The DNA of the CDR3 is TGTGCCAGCAGTGCCTACTGGGACATTGAAGCTTTCTTT. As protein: CASSAYWDIEAFF.

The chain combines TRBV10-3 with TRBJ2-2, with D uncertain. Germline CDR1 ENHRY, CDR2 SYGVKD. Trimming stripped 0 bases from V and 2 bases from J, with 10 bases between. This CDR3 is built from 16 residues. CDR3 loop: CAISESGGANTGELFF. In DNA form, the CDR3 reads TGTGCCATCAGTGAGTCGGGTGGAGCCAACACCGGGGAGCTGTTTTTT.

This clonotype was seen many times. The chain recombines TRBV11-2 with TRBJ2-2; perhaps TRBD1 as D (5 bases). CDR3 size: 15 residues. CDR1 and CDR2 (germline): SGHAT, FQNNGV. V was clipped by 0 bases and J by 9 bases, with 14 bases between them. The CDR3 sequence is CASSLEPGMGRELFF. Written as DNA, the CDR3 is TGTGCCAGCAGCTTAGAACCAGGGATGGGAAGGGAGCTGTTTTTT.

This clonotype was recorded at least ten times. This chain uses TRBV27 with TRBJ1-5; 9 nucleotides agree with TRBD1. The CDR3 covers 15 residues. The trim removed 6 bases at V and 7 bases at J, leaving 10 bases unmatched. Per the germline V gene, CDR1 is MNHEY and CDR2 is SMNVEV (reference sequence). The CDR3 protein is CASSQDRGGRQPQHF. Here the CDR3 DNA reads TGTGCCAGCAGCCAGGACAGGGGAGGGAGACAGCCCCAGCATTTT.

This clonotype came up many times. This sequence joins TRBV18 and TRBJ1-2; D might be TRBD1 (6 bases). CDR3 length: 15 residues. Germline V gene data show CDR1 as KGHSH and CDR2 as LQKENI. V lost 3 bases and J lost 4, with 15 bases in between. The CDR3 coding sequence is TGTGCCAGCTCACCCGAACAGGGTTCCTTCTATGGCTACACCTTC. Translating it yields CASSPEQGSFYGYTF.

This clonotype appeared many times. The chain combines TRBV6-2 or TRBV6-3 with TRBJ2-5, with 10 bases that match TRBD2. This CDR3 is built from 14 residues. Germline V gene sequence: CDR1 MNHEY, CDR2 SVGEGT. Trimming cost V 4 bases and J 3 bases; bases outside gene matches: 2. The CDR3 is CASSSLAGKETQYF. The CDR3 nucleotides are TGTGCCAGCAGTTCACTAGCGGGGAAAGAGACCCAGTACTTC.

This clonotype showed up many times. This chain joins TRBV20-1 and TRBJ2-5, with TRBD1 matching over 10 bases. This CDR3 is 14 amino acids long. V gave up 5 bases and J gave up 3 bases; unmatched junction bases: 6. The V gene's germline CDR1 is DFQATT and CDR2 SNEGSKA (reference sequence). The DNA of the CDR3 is TGCAGTGCTGGATTGGGGACAGGGGAAGAGACCCAGTACTTC. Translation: CSAGLGTGEETQYF.

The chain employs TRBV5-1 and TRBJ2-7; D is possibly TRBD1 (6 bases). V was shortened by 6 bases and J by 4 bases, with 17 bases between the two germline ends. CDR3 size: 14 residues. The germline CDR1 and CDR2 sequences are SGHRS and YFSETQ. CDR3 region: CASTDPGQLYEQYF. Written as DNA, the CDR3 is TGCGCCAGCACCGATCCGGGACAACTTTACGAGCAGTACTTC.